The 11 T cell receptor beta chains listed next were all sequenced from one sample in a study of CD8+ T cells in alopecia areata. Extracted from the samples, RNA was reverse transcribed into cDNA to serve as the sequencing template. Using immunoSEQ multiplex PCR, the repertoire was profiled, and TCRdb retains in-frame clones only, with some absent. This table has about 110,000 clones, roughly 84% appearing once. Described treatment: oral pan-JAK inhibitor, 5-10 mg twice daily. The sample consisted of CD8+ T cells sorted from blood, taken at week 24, from a patient treated with tofacitinib. The origin of the receptors is a human donor with alopecia areata.

A note on this clone: The same CDR3 arises from other DNA sequences in this sample as well. The V and J genes are TRBV7-2 and TRBJ1-1, with D perhaps TRBD1 (5 bases). The CDR3 covers 11 residues. Germline CDR1 SGHTA, CDR2 FQGNSA. V gave up 3 bases and J gave up 8 bases, with 7 bases separating them. The CDR3 nucleotides are TGTGCCAGCAGCTTGGGGACGGAAGCTTTCTTT. It is translated as CASSLGTEAFF.

The chain links TRBV7-8 to TRBJ1-2; 7 bases fit TRBD1. From germline, CDR1 is SGHVS and CDR2 FQNEAQ. The CDR3 runs 15 residues. The junction had 13 bases not matched to a gene; V was cut back by 5 bases and J by 7 bases. Here the CDR3 reads CASSPRTDRMSGYTF. In DNA form, the CDR3 reads TGTGCCAGCAGCCCCCGAACGGACAGGATGAGTGGCTACACCTTC. Using reference TRBV7-8 and TRBJ1-2 for the parts outside the CDR3, the full variable domain is GAGVSQSPRYKVAKRGQDVALRCDPISGHVSLFWYQQALGQGPEFLTYFQNEAQLDKSGLPSDRFFAERPEGSVSTLKIQRTQQEDSAVYLCASSPRTDRMSGYTFGSGTRLTVV.

V usage is TRBV30 and J usage is TRBJ2-5; D unresolved. Trimming stripped 2 bases from V and 1 base from J, with 8 bases between. This CDR3 comprises 13 residues. Germline CDR1 is GTSNPN and CDR2 is SVGIG (reference sequence). The CDR3: CAWSNDGQETQYF. The CDR3 region has the DNA TGTGCCTGGAGTAACGACGGCCAAGAGACCCAGTACTTC.

V usage is TRBV5-5 and J usage is TRBJ1-2; possible D gene TRBD1, 6 bases. The germline V gene encodes CDR1 SGHKS and CDR2 YYEKEE (reference sequence). V was trimmed by 9 bases and J by 8 bases, leaving 17 bases between them. This CDR3 spans 12 amino acids. The CDR3 here is CATARGDQGYTF. Here the CDR3 DNA reads TGTGCCACCGCGAGGGGGGATCAGGGCTACACCTTC.

V usage is TRBV4-3 and J usage is TRBJ2-5; D is uncertain. Trimming took 4 bases from V and 5 from J, leaving 8 bases between them. The CDR3 spans 12 residues. Looked up from germline, CDR1 is LGHNA and CDR2 is YSLEER. CDR3 in amino acids: CASSPLTETQYF. CDR3 DNA sequence: TGCGCCAGCAGCCCCCTGACGGAGACCCAGTACTTC.

The count of this clone is one. The chain combines TRBV29-1 with TRBJ2-2; 10 bases line up with TRBD1. Trimming removed 7 bases from V and 4 bases from J; junction bases left unmatched: 6. CDR1 SQVTM and CDR2 ANQGSEA come from the germline V gene. The CDR3 is made up of 14 amino acids. CDR3: CSAAWTGGTGELFF. The CDR3 coding sequence is TGCAGCGCTGCATGGACAGGGGGCACCGGGGAGCTGTTTTTT.

The chain recombines TRBV10-3 with TRBJ1-1, with D tentatively TRBD1 (6 bases). Trimming left V 0 bases short and J 5 bases short, with 13 bases between. Germline CDR1 is ENHRY and CDR2 is SYGVKD. CDR3 length: 15 amino acids. Here the CDR3 DNA reads TGTGCCATCAGTGAGTCTAACAGGGCGCTAACTGAAGCTTTCTTT. Amino acid sequence: CAISESNRALTEAFF.

CDR3 sequence: CAISEVGEADTQYF. The CDR3 DNA sequence: TGTGCCATCAGTGAGGTGGGAGAAGCAGATACGCAGTATTTT. This sequence joins TRBV10-3 and TRBJ2-3; D might be TRBD2 (5 bases). CDR3 length equals 14 residues. Germline V CDR1 and CDR2: ENHRY, SYGVKD. The ends were cut back, 2 bases at V and 4 bases at J, with 10 bases in the middle.

Here the CDR3 reads CASSFRGLNYGYTF. CDR3 sequence (DNA): TGTGCCAGCAGTTTCAGGGGGCTCAACTATGGCTACACCTTC. The gene calls are TRBV28 and TRBJ1-2; TRBD1 aligns across 8 bases. Germline V lookup: CDR1 MDHEN, CDR2 SYDVKM. This CDR3 contains 14 residues. The J segment lost 2 bases and the V segment lost 3 bases, leaving 2 bases of the junction unmatched.

This sequence joins TRBV19 and TRBJ2-1, with D unresolved. The CDR3 covers 14 residues. Germline V gives CDR1 LNHDA, CDR2 SQIVND (reference sequence). Trimming took 3 bases from V and 3 from J, leaving 9 bases between them. Here the CDR3 DNA reads TGTGCCAGTAGTATTATAACGGGCTACAATGAGCAGTTCTTC. Amino acid sequence: CASSIITGYNEQFF.

In this sample, this clone turned up once. The V call is TRBV6-4, the J call TRBJ2-1; 13 nucleotides align to TRBD2. The germline CDR1 and CDR2 sequences are MRHNA and SNTAGT. V shed 4 bases and J 7 bases; nucleotides not matched to a gene: 4. The CDR3 is 15 amino acids. CDR3 sequence reads: CASSATSGGANEQFF. CDR3 coding DNA: TGTGCCAGCAGTGCTACTAGCGGGGGGGCGAATGAGCAGTTCTTC.